The 8 T cell receptor beta chains listed next were all sequenced from one sample in a study of T cell changes during pregnancy in multiple sclerosis. The repertoire was sequenced with immunoSEQ multiplex PCR; TCRdb's copy has only in-frame clones and lacks some. The repertoire holds over 35,000 clones, with around nine tenths as singletons. This sample comprised CD4+ T cells from peripheral blood mononuclear cells, obtained in the first trimester of pregnancy. These receptors all come from a female donor in good health, enrolled as a control in a pregnancy study.

The gene calls are TRBV6-5 and TRBJ2-6; the D gene is possibly TRBD2 (5 bases). The V end was cut by 4 bases, the J end by 4 bases, with 8 bases between. In germline, CDR1 is MNHEY, CDR2 SVGAGI. The CDR3 has 14 residues. CDR3 protein: CASSSRGGANVLTF. The CDR3 nucleotides read TGTGCCAGCAGTTCCAGAGGGGGGGCCAACGTCCTGACTTTC.

This chain links TRBV6-5 with TRBJ1-2; possibly TRBD1 for D (6 bases). Germline CDR1 is MNHEY and CDR2 is SVGAGI. The CDR3 runs to 15 residues. V dropped 6 bases and J dropped 2 bases, with 16 bases sitting between them. The chain's CDR3 is CASSLDRKINYGYTF. The CDR3, as DNA: TGTGCCAGCAGCCTGGACAGAAAAATAAACTATGGCTACACCTTC.

The rearrangement links TRBV11-2 to TRBJ1-3; 7 nucleotides match TRBD1. Germline assignment: CDR1 SGHAT and CDR2 FQNNGV. CDR3 size: 16 residues. Losses at the gene ends were 4 bases for V and 0 bases for J; bases not matched to a gene: 6. The CDR3 DNA is TGTGCCAGCAGCTCCTGGGACAGTAGCTCTGGAAACACCATATATTTT. Translated: CASSSWDSSSGNTIYF.

The chain couples TRBV4-1 to TRBJ2-3; 7 bases align to TRBD2. In germline, CDR1 is MGHRA, CDR2 YSYEKL. The CDR3 consists of 15 residues. V gave up 3 bases and J gave up 4 bases; unmatched junction bases: 7. DNA of the CDR3: TGCGCCAGCAGCCAGAGTGGACTAGTTCCAGATACGCAGTATTTT. Protein: CASSQSGLVPDTQYF.

This rearrangement joins TRBV2 to TRBJ1-6; 7 nucleotides agree with TRBD1. Germline V gene data show CDR1 as SNHLY and CDR2 as FYNNEI. The CDR3 sequence is 14 residues long. V was clipped by 7 bases and J by 7 bases; unmatched bases: 7. CDR3 DNA: TGTGCCAGCAAATACAGGGGAGCCAATTCACCCCTCCACTTT. Its protein product is CASKYRGANSPLHF.

The V gene is TRBV7-2, the J gene TRBJ2-3; D perhaps matches TRBD2 (5 bases). The CDR3 consists of 15 residues. Trimming stripped 2 bases from V and 2 bases from J, with 11 bases between. Per the germline V gene, CDR1 is SGHTA and CDR2 is FQGNSA. CDR3 nucleotides: TGTGCCAGCAGCTTATACCGGGGTCTCACAGATACGCAGTATTTT. Translating it yields CASSLYRGLTDTQYF.

For this clone: Other nucleotide sequences in the sample specify the same CDR3. V usage is TRBV2 and J usage is TRBJ1-2; 9 nucleotides line up with TRBD1. The germline V gene has CDR1 SNHLY and CDR2 FYNNEI. The CDR3 is made up of 15 amino acids. Trimming took 6 bases from V and 4 from J; bases not matched to a gene: 9. CDR3 coding DNA: TGTGCCAGCAGGGACAGGGGATCAATCCTCTATGGCTACACCTTC. This encodes CASRDRGSILYGYTF. The variable domain in full, with the rest retrieved from reference TRBV2 and TRBJ1-2, is EPEVTQTPSHQVTQMGQEVILRCVPISNHLYFYWYRQILGQKVEFLVSFYNNEISEKSEIFDDQFSVERPDGSNFTLKIRSTKLEDSAMYFCASRDRGSILYGYTFGSGTRLTVV.

This chain joins TRBV6-1 and TRBJ2-2; maybe TRBD2 (6 bases). From germline, CDR1 is MNHNS and CDR2 SASEGT. CDR3 size: 14 residues. V was trimmed by 8 bases and J by 4 bases, leaving 14 bases between them. The CDR3 nucleotides are TGTGCCAGCGTCTCGGGGGTTCGCACCGGGGAGCTGTTTTTT. Residues: CASVSGVRTGELFF.